These T cell receptor beta chains were read from a single sample in a study of PD-1 blockade in classical Hodgkin lymphoma. Profiling relied on immunoSEQ multiplex PCR, and the TCRdb table lists in-frame clones only, not all of them. The repertoire holds just under 20,000 clones, with approximately 80% as singletons. The material sequenced was CD4+ T cells from blood. These receptor sequences come from a human donor with classical Hodgkin lymphoma. The CDR3 runs from the conserved cysteine through the conserved F or W. A D gene is named only where the DNA matches it firmly. Clone sizes are given selectively: once, few, many, or a class where the clone is expanded.

TGTGCCAGCAGTGAGGCAGGGGGCGCGGAGCAGTACTTC | CASSEAGGAEQYF | . | TRBV25-1 | TRBD1 | TRBJ2-7
TGTGCCAGCAGTTTGCCAGGGGACGGTCCCGACTACGAGCAGTACTTC | CASSLPGDGPDYEQYF | . | TRBV28 | . | TRBJ2-7
TGCGCCAGCAGCTTCTTGGGGGGGACCCCCTCAAGGGGCTACGAGCAGTACTTC | CASSFLGGTPSRGYEQYF | . | TRBV5-1 | TRBD2 | TRBJ2-7
TGTGCCAGCAGCCAAGTGCAAGGGGCAGGCCGGCAGGCTGAAGCTTTCTTT | CASSQVQGAGRQAEAFF | . | TRBV14 | . | TRBJ1-1
TGTGCCACCAGCAGACCCGAGAGCGGGAGTTCCTACGAGCAGTACTTC | CATSRPESGSSYEQYF | . | TRBV15 | TRBD2 | TRBJ2-7
TGTGCCAGCAGCTTCGTTACCGGGAGCTCCTACAATGAGCAGTTCTTC | CASSFVTGSSYNEQFF | . | TRBV5-6 | . | TRBJ2-1
TGCGCCAGCAGCTTACGACAGGGGGCGTACGAGCAGTACTTC | CASSLRQGAYEQYF | . | TRBV5-1 | TRBD1 | TRBJ2-7
TGTGCCAGCAGCCGAGAACCAGGGAGGTCCTACGAGCAGTACTTC | CASSREPGRSYEQYF | . | TRBV4-2 | . | TRBJ2-7
TGCGCCAGCAGCCAAGAACCCAGATGGGCCTGGGTTGGCTACACCTTC | CASSQEPRWAWVGYTF | once | TRBV4-1 | . | TRBJ1-2
TGTGCCAGCTTCCGTGGTTCCTACAATGAGCAGTTCTTC | CASFRGSYNEQFF | . | TRBV28 | . | TRBJ2-1
TGTGCCAGCACCTACCCTGAGTATAATTCACCCCTCCACTTT | CASTYPEYNSPLHF | . | TRBV28 | . | TRBJ1-6
TGTGCCAGCACCTTCGACAGGGGGAATTACGAGCAGTACTTC | CASTFDRGNYEQYF | few | TRBV6-5 | TRBD1 | TRBJ2-7
TGTGCCAGCAGTCCGACTAGCGGGAGGAGGGGCACCGGGGAGCTGTTTTTT | CASSPTSGRRGTGELFF | . | TRBV28 | TRBD2 | TRBJ2-2
TGTGCCAGCAGGGACAGGGTGGACGAGCAGTACTTC | CASRDRVDEQYF | . | TRBV27 | TRBD1 | TRBJ2-7
TGTGCCATGGGTGACAGGGAGAATCAGCCCCAGCATTTT | CAMGDRENQPQHF | once | TRBV19 | TRBD1 | TRBJ1-5
TGTGCCAGCAGCGTAGCTGGCCGGGCCCTCGGAGATTATGGCTACACCTTC | CASSVAGRALGDYGYTF | . | TRBV9 | . | TRBJ1-2
TGTGCCAGCAGCTTAGAGGGGGTTGAGCAGTTCTTC | CASSLEGVEQFF | few | TRBV7-2 | . | TRBJ2-1
TGTGCCAGTAGTATAGATCCCGGCTATCATGGCTACACCTTC | CASSIDPGYHGYTF | once | TRBV19 | . | TRBJ1-2
TGTGCCAGCAGCTTAGGACTAACTAAGATCAGCACAGATACGCAGTATTTT | CASSLGLTKISTDTQYF | . | TRBV5-4 | . | TRBJ2-3
TGTGCCAGCAGTTTAGTAGGGTTAGCGGGAGGCTACTCCTACGAGCAGTACTTC | CASSLVGLAGGYSYEQYF | once | TRBV27 | TRBD2 | TRBJ2-7
TGTGCCAGCTCAGGGGGCCAAGGCGAGCAGTACTTC | CASSGGQGEQYF | . | TRBV2 | TRBD1 | TRBJ2-7
TGTGCCAGCACCCGGACAGGCGAAAATCAGCCCCAGCATTTT | CASTRTGENQPQHF | . | TRBV19 | TRBD1 | TRBJ1-5